These 21 T cell receptor beta chains were all obtained from the same sample, sequenced in a study of siplizumab effects on memory and regulatory T cells. The method was immunoSEQ multiplex PCR; TCRdb's version includes in-frame clones alone and lacks a portion of them. The sample includes about 100,000 clones, 93% of them seen just once. The sample taken for sequencing was Tregs sorted from blood. These receptors all come from a human donor in good health.

This clone was seen only once. The V gene is TRBV9, the J gene TRBJ2-3; D may be TRBD2 (6 bases). The V and J ends lost 4 bases and 5 bases respectively, with 14 bases between them. CDR1 is SGDLS, CDR2 YYNGEE, per germline. The CDR3 length is 14 residues. The CDR3 bases are TGTGCCAGCAGCCCCGGGAGAGGAGGAGATACGCAGTATTTT. Its translation: CASSPGRGGDTQYF.

Regarding this clone: An end of the junction differs from the germline gene, which may be a read error. The chain is built from TRBV4-2 and TRBJ2-4; D is undetermined. The CDR3 loop spans 12 amino acids. Germline assignment: CDR1 LGHNA and CDR2 YNFKEQ. DNA for the CDR3: TGTGCCAGCAGCCAAGATCATCGACCACCCCACTTC. Its protein product is CASSQDHRPPHF.

The chain combines TRBV27 with TRBJ1-6; 11 positions agree with TRBD1. Germline assignment: CDR1 MNHEY and CDR2 SMNVEV (reference sequence). The length of the CDR3 is 17 residues. V lost 8 bases, J lost 6 bases, and 12 bases stayed unmatched. CDR3 in amino acids: CASHTGTGGPVNSPLHF. In DNA form, the CDR3 reads TGTGCCAGCCACACCGGGACAGGGGGGCCAGTTAATTCACCCCTCCACTTT.

The V gene is TRBV6-6, the J gene TRBJ1-1; the D is unclear. This CDR3 is built from 10 residues. Deletions cut 10 bases from V and 8 bases from J, with 11 bases between. Germline lookup yields CDR1 MNHNY and CDR2 SVGAGI (reference sequence). The CDR3 is CATRRIEAFF. CDR3 bases: TGTGCCACCCGACGGATAGAAGCTTTCTTT.

This clone was observed once. The rearrangement links TRBV6-5 to TRBJ2-4, with TRBD1 matching over 8 bases. Trimming took 2 bases from V and 3 from J; bases not matched to a gene: 6. This CDR3 region has 16 residues. Germline-derived CDR1 and CDR2 are MNHEY and SVGAGI. As DNA, the CDR3 is TGTGCCAGCAGTTACCTAGGACAGGGCGTCAAAAACATTCAGTACTTC. Amino acid sequence: CASSYLGQGVKNIQYF.

The chain employs TRBV19 and TRBJ2-3, with no clear D. Germline-derived CDR1 and CDR2 are LNHDA and SQIVND (reference sequence). This CDR3 comprises 15 residues. V lost 1 base and J lost 4, with 12 bases in between. For the CDR3, the DNA is TGTGCCAGTAGTATAGCGCTGGTGTCCGCAGATACGCAGTATTTT. Translation: CASSIALVSADTQYF.

The chain uses TRBV4-2 and TRBJ2-7; no definite D call. The CDR3 extends over 15 amino acids. From germline, CDR1 is LGHNA and CDR2 YNFKEQ. Trimming removed 0 bases at V and 2 bases at J, with 11 bases between. The DNA for the CDR3 is TGTGCCAGCAGCCAAGATGACCTGAGGACCTACGAGCAGTACTTC. Amino acid sequence: CASSQDDLRTYEQYF.

The chain carries TRBV5-1 and TRBJ2-5; possible D gene TRBD2, 6 bases. The V end lost 0 bases, the J end lost 5 bases, and 8 bases lay between the germline ends. This CDR3 has 13 residues. Germline-derived CDR1 and CDR2 are SGHRS and YFSETQ. The CDR3 nucleotides read TGCGCCAGCAGCTTGGTTGGGAGGGAGACCCAGTACTTC. Translation: CASSLVGRETQYF.

The chain carries TRBV14 and TRBJ1-1, with a tentative D call TRBD1 (5 bases). CDR1 is SGHDN and CDR2 is FVKESK in the germline V gene. V was trimmed by 4 bases and J by 9 bases, leaving 21 bases between them. The CDR3 sequence is 15 residues long. The DNA of the CDR3 is TGTGCCAGCAGCCTCCAAATCGGGCGCGGGGGAAAAGCTTTCTTT. Its protein product is CASSLQIGRGGKAFF.

The chain uses TRBV5-4 and TRBJ1-6; no firm D call. V was clipped by 0 bases and J by 14 bases, with 12 bases between them. This CDR3 is built from 13 residues. CDR1 is SGHNT and CDR2 is YYREEE in the germline V gene (reference sequence). The CDR3 loop reads CASSLAGSETLHF. The CDR3 nucleotides are TGTGCCAGCAGCTTGGCTGGTTCGGAGACCCTCCACTTT. The variable domain in full, with the rest retrieved from reference TRBV5-4 and TRBJ1-6, is ETGVTQSPTHLIKTRGQQVTLRCSSQSGHNTVSWYQQALGQGPQFIFQYYREEENGRGNFPPRFSGLQFPNYSSELNVNALELDDSALYLCASSLAGSETLHFGNGTRLTVT.

The chain is built from TRBV18 and TRBJ2-1; 9 positions agree with TRBD2. The CDR3 contains 16 residues. Germline V gene data show CDR1 as KGHSH and CDR2 as LQKENI. V lost 5 bases and J lost 5; bases outside the gene matches: 10. CDR3 protein: CASSFRSGGFNNEQFF. For the CDR3, the DNA is TGTGCCAGCTCATTCCGTAGCGGGGGATTCAACAATGAGCAGTTCTTC. Drawing the rest from reference TRBV18 and TRBJ2-1, the complete variable domain is NAGVMQNPRHLVRRRGQEARLRCSPMKGHSHVYWYRQLPEEGLKFMVYLQKENIIDESGMPKERFSAEFPKEGPSILRIQQVVRGDSAAYFCASSFRSGGFNNEQFFGPGTRLTVL.

As regards this clone: The sample carries other DNA sequences with the same CDR3. The chain has TRBV19 and TRBJ1-2; D might be TRBD1 (5 bases). Trimming shortened V by 1 base and J by 2 bases, and 5 bases separated the two germline ends. This CDR3 is built from 13 residues. Germline V gene sequence: CDR1 LNHDA, CDR2 SQIVND (reference sequence). The chain's CDR3 is CASSIAGNYGYTF. In DNA form, the CDR3 reads TGTGCCAGTAGTATAGCAGGGAACTATGGCTACACCTTC.

The V gene is TRBV29-1, the J gene TRBJ1-1; 10 nucleotides agree with TRBD1. With V trimmed by 6 bases and J by 1 base, 5 bases remained unmatched. The CDR3 has 14 residues. Germline loops: CDR1 SQVTM, CDR2 ANQGSEA. The CDR3, as DNA: TGCAGCGTCGGGAGACAGGGGGCGAACACTGAAGCTTTCTTT. Translation gives CSVGRQGANTEAFF.

The V call is TRBV27, the J call TRBJ1-1; 9 positions agree with TRBD1. The germline gives CDR1 MNHEY, CDR2 SMNVEV (reference sequence). The CDR3 totals 17 residues. The V and J ends lost 8 bases and 3 bases, in that order; junction bases with no gene match: 16. CDR3 bases: TGTGCCAGCGCAATCTTACAGGGGGCTAACAGGCACACTGAAGCTTTCTTT. Protein sequence: CASAILQGANRHTEAFF.

V usage is TRBV10-3 and J usage is TRBJ2-5; TRBD2 might be the D (7 bases). The CDR3 spans 15 residues. CDR1 ENHRY and CDR2 SYGVKD come from the germline V gene. Trimming shortened V by 0 bases and J by 5 bases, and 13 bases separated the two germline ends. The CDR3 DNA follows: TGTGCCATCAGTGAGTCGCACAGGGAGGGGGAGACCCAGTACTTC. This encodes CAISESHREGETQYF.

The chain recombines TRBV7-8 with TRBJ2-2; D not certain. CDR3 size: 14 residues. The V end was cut by 3 bases, the J end by 7 bases, with 12 bases between. Germline V gene lookup returns CDR1 SGHVS and CDR2 FQNEAQ. CDR3 nucleotides: TGTGCCAGCAGCTTTTCGGCCCCCGACGGGGAGCTGTTTTTT. Translated: CASSFSAPDGELFF.

The chain uses TRBV7-9 and TRBJ1-2; D remains ambiguous. This CDR3 region has 15 residues. Germline V gene sequence: CDR1 SEHNR, CDR2 FQNEAQ (reference sequence). V lost 5 bases and J 4 bases, leaving 17 bases between the germline ends. The CDR3 reads CASSRAGPGGYGYTF. CDR3 coding DNA: TGTGCCAGCAGCAGGGCAGGACCTGGCGGCTATGGCTACACCTTC.

The V call is TRBV5-1, the J call TRBJ2-2; TRBD1 aligns across 8 bases. Germline-derived CDR1 and CDR2 are SGHRS and YFSETQ. The V segment lost 0 bases and the J segment 5 bases; nucleotides outside the gene matches: 6. The CDR3 runs 16 residues. This chain's CDR3 is CASSLGGQDPTGELFF. The CDR3 nucleotides read TGCGCCAGCAGCTTGGGGGGACAGGACCCGACCGGGGAGCTGTTTTTT.

This clone was counted a single time. The J gene is TRBJ1-1, the V gene TRBV6-1; no clear D gene. Trimming took off 6 bases at V and 10 bases at J, with 12 bases between the two ends. The CDR3 runs to 11 residues. Germline values: CDR1 MNHNS, CDR2 SASEGT. Here the CDR3 reads CASSSDLRAFF. In DNA form, the CDR3 reads TGTGCCAGCAGCTCGGACTTACGAGCTTTCTTT.

The rearrangement uses TRBV10-3 and TRBJ2-1; TRBD1 matches 9 bases. V dropped 5 bases and J dropped 6; count of bases not matched to a gene: 5. Germline-derived CDR1 and CDR2 are ENHRY and SYGVKD. This CDR3 spans 14 amino acids. CDR3 sequence: CAISSSTGGNEQFF. The CDR3 nucleotides read TGTGCCATCAGTTCCTCGACAGGGGGCAATGAGCAGTTCTTC.

This chain uses TRBV5-4 with TRBJ2-5; 16 nucleotides agree with TRBD2. From germline, CDR1 is SGHNT and CDR2 YYREEE (reference sequence). The V gene end was trimmed by 3 bases and the J gene end by 5 bases; junction bases not matched to a gene: 10. The CDR3 sequence is 18 residues long. The CDR3 nucleotides read TGTGCCAGCAGCTGGACCGGGACTAGCGGGGGGGTACACGAGACCCAGTACTTC. Protein sequence: CASSWTGTSGGVHETQYF. Based on the CDR3 plus reference TRBV5-4 and TRBJ2-5, the full variable domain is ETGVTQSPTHLIKTRGQQVTLRCSSQSGHNTVSWYQQALGQGPQFIFQYYREEENGRGNFPPRFSGLQFPNYSSELNVNALELDDSALYLCASSWTGTSGGVHETQYFGPGTRLLVL.